These 10 T cell receptor beta chains originate from one sample sequenced in a study of blood T cell repertoires in COVID-19 (TCRdb year 2020). Libraries were made using the immunoSEQ multiplex PCR assay. Held by TCRdb, this immuneACCESS table contains in-frame sequences only and omits some clones. Under half of the omission traces to an unresolved V gene where checked; the cause of the rest is unknown. A total of fewer than 300,000 clones appear in this sample, about nine tenths of them only once. Around 15% of the sample rests with the top ten. The sequenced sample was PBMCs or T cells enriched from blood (not recorded which). These TCRs come from a man between 18 and 35 years old who had recovered from COVID-19.

The chain is built from TRBV28 and TRBJ1-5; D is ambiguous. CDR1 MDHEN and CDR2 SYDVKM come from the germline V gene. This CDR3 contains 13 residues. The V end lost 4 bases, the J end lost 4 bases, and 8 bases lay between the germline ends. CDR3 bases: TGTGCCAGCAGTTCAGCGATGAATCAGCCCCAGCATTTT. This gives the protein CASSSAMNQPQHF.

This clone is a singleton in its sample. The V and J genes are TRBV3-1 (or the pseudogene TRBV3-2) and TRBJ2-7, with 9 nucleotides matching TRBD1. The CDR3 has 15 amino acids. Trimming cost V 2 bases and J 6 bases; bases outside gene matches: 8. Germline V gives CDR1 LGHDT, CDR2 YNNKEL (reference sequence). CDR3 protein: CASSQPDRGVVEQYF. The CDR3 coding sequence is TGTGCCAGCAGCCAACCTGACAGGGGGGTAGTCGAGCAGTACTTC.

The V gene is TRBV5-6, the J gene TRBJ1-2, with D perhaps matching TRBD1 (6 bases). Germline loops: CDR1 SGHDT, CDR2 YYEEEE. The V and J ends lost 4 bases and 3 bases respectively, with 16 bases between them. This CDR3 region has 15 residues. DNA of the CDR3: TGTGCCAGCAGCCCCGGGACACCCATCCACTATGGCTACACCTTC. It encodes CASSPGTPIHYGYTF.

V is TRBV28 and J is TRBJ2-1, with D perhaps TRBD2 (5 bases). Looked up from germline, CDR1 is MDHEN and CDR2 is SYDVKM. Trimming took off 2 bases at V and 9 bases at J, with 17 bases between the two ends. The CDR3 is 15 residues long. The CDR3, as DNA: TGTGCCAGCAGTTTAACGGCTAGCTCTCCTGTTGAGCAGTTCTTC. Translating gives CASSLTASSPVEQFF. Together with reference TRBV28 and TRBJ2-1, the CDR3 gives the full variable domain: DVKVTQSSRYLVKRTGEKVFLECVQDMDHENMFWYRQDPGLGLRLIYFSYDVKMKEKGDIPEGYSVSREKKERFSLILESASTNQTSMYLCASSLTASSPVEQFFGPGTRLTVL.

The chain links TRBV2 to TRBJ2-2; 8 nucleotides match TRBD2. The CDR3 is 14 amino acids. Germline-derived CDR1 and CDR2 are SNHLY and FYNNEI. J lost 5 bases, V lost 11 bases, and 10 bases had no gene match. The CDR3 spells CAAREGRQTGELFF. Here the CDR3 DNA reads TGTGCCGCCCGGGAGGGGCGGCAAACCGGGGAGCTGTTTTTT.

This rearrangement joins TRBV5-1 to TRBJ1-2; TRBD1 matches 8 bases. The CDR3 contains 16 residues. Germline CDR1 reads SGHRS; CDR2 reads YFSETQ. V was pared by 0 bases and J by 14 bases, with 18 bases of the junction left unmatched. CDR3 amino acids: CASSLGHVGQGEGNTF. Written as DNA, the CDR3 is TGCGCCAGCAGCTTGGGCCATGTAGGACAGGGTGAGGGGAATACCTTC.

This sequence joins TRBV11-2 and TRBJ2-7, with no clear D. V was shortened by 5 bases and J by 1 base, with 15 bases between the two germline ends. This CDR3 region has 15 residues. Germline CDR1 is SGHAT and CDR2 is FQNNGV. CDR3 DNA sequence: TGTGCCAGCAGCCGACCCCAGGATGGGTCCTACGAGCAGTACTTC. This sequence encodes CASSRPQDGSYEQYF.

V is TRBV27 and J is TRBJ2-7; 7 nucleotides align to TRBD2. Germline V gene lookup returns CDR1 MNHEY and CDR2 SMNVEV (reference sequence). The CDR3 runs to 16 residues. Unmatched junction bases numbered 16, after V lost 5 bases and J lost 6 bases. The CDR3 spells CASSRPRAGVMGEQYF. CDR3 DNA sequence: TGTGCCAGCAGTCGACCCAGGGCGGGAGTAATGGGCGAGCAGTACTTC.

A word on this clone: This sample includes further DNA sequences coding for the same CDR3. The chain combines TRBV19 with TRBJ1-2; D remains unclear. Germline CDR1 reads LNHDA; CDR2 reads SQIVND (reference sequence). With 0 bases removed from V and 3 bases from J, the gap between germline ends came to 5 bases. CDR3 length: 13 residues. This CDR3 is CASSIERDYGYTF. The CDR3 DNA reads as TGTGCCAGTAGTATAGAACGGGACTATGGCTACACCTTC.

The chain couples TRBV29-1 to TRBJ2-5, with D possibly being TRBD1 (5 bases). CDR1 SQVTM and CDR2 ANQGSEA come from the germline V gene. CDR3 length: 12 residues. The germline V and J ends were trimmed by 7 bases and 4 bases, with 13 bases remaining between them. The CDR3 loop is CSAAQGAETQYF. CDR3 DNA: TGCAGCGCCGCTCAGGGTGCAGAGACCCAGTACTTC. Full variable domain (missing parts from reference TRBV29-1 and TRBJ2-5): SAVISQKPSRDICQRGTSLTIQCQVDSQVTMMFWYRQQPGQSLTLIATANQGSEATYESGFVIDKFPISRPNLTFSTLTVSNMSPEDSSIYLCSAAQGAETQYFGPGTRLLVL.